The 29 T cell receptor beta chains below all came from one sample that was sequenced in a study of glioma-infiltrating T cells after dendritic cell vaccination. Libraries were prepared by immunoSEQ multiplex PCR; TCRdb keeps only in-frame clonotypes and omits some of them. Among around 100,000 clones, roughly 87% were seen once, and the ten largest hold less than 8%. As for time point: after dendritic cell vaccination, including at tumor progression/relapse. Source: blood, taken after dendritic cell vaccination. The receptors shown here come from a human donor with glioblastoma.

This chain joins TRBV6-5 and TRBJ1-1, with 7 positions matching TRBD1. Unmatched junction bases numbered 9, after V lost 5 bases and J lost 3 bases. Germline lookup yields CDR1 MNHEY and CDR2 SVGAGI. The CDR3 runs to 15 residues. The CDR3, as DNA: TGTGCCAGCAGTCCGAGGGGACAGTTAGACACTGAAGCTTTCTTT. Encoded protein: CASSPRGQLDTEAFF.

This clone was picked up a small number of times. The rearrangement links TRBV18 to TRBJ1-1, with TRBD1 as a possible D gene (5 bases). V was pared by 3 bases and J by 9 bases, with 23 bases between. CDR3 size: 16 residues. Germline CDR1 reads KGHSH; CDR2 reads LQKENI. The CDR3 nucleotides read TGTGCCAGCTCACCTTTGGGCTCCCAGGGCACCGCGCAAGCTTTCTTT. Its translation: CASSPLGSQGTAQAFF.

V gene TRBV29-1 combines with J gene TRBJ2-2; a weak D match, TRBD1 (6 bases). V gave up 6 bases and J gave up 5 bases, with 31 bases separating them. The V gene's germline CDR1 is SQVTM and CDR2 ANQGSEA. The CDR3 runs to 19 residues. In DNA form, the CDR3 reads TGCAGCGTCGACCGCCCCTGTAACGGGACAACGGTGGGGACCGGGGAGCTGTTTTTT. Translated, it gives CSVDRPCNGTTVGTGELFF.

This sequence joins TRBV19 and TRBJ2-1; the match to TRBD2 covers 9 bases. In germline, CDR1 is LNHDA, CDR2 SQIVND (reference sequence). CDR3 length: 16 residues. The V gene end was trimmed by 1 base and the J gene end by 7 bases; junction bases not matched to a gene: 8. CDR3 residues: CASSIVGGGGNNEQFF. Here the CDR3 DNA reads TGTGCCAGTAGTATAGTTGGCGGGGGGGGCAATAATGAGCAGTTCTTC.

The rearrangement joins TRBV4-2 to TRBJ2-7; 13 nucleotides match TRBD2. Trimming cost V 2 bases and J 4 bases; bases outside gene matches: 5. This CDR3 is built from 16 residues. Germline CDR1 is LGHNA and CDR2 is YNFKEQ. As DNA, the CDR3 is TGTGCCAGCAGCCAAACACTAGCGGGGGGGCTGTACGAGCAGTACTTC. Translated: CASSQTLAGGLYEQYF.

V is TRBV29-1 and J is TRBJ1-2; TRBD1 agrees at 10 bases. The trim removed 1 base at V and 4 bases at J, leaving 12 bases unmatched. The CDR3 is made up of 17 amino acids. Germline V gene lookup returns CDR1 SQVTM and CDR2 ANQGSEA. The CDR3 DNA follows: TGCAGCGTTGAAGGGGGGTTGGGACAGGGGACCTCCTATGGCTACACCTTC. Encoded protein: CSVEGGLGQGTSYGYTF. Full variable domain (missing parts from reference TRBV29-1 and TRBJ1-2): SAVISQKPSRDICQRGTSLTIQCQVDSQVTMMFWYRQQPGQSLTLIATANQGSEATYESGFVIDKFPISRPNLTFSTLTVSNMSPEDSSIYLCSVEGGLGQGTSYGYTFGSGTRLTVV.

The sample holds a few counts of this clone. The rearrangement joins TRBV6-1 to TRBJ2-2; weak D call: TRBD2 (5 bases). CDR1 is MNHNS and CDR2 is SASEGT in the germline V gene. Trimming stripped 7 bases from V and 1 base from J, with 13 bases between. There are 15 residues in the CDR3. The CDR3 is CASNGELGNTGELFF. DNA for the CDR3: TGTGCCAGCAACGGGGAATTAGGGAACACCGGGGAGCTGTTTTTT.

The genes are TRBV18 and TRBJ1-6; possibly TRBD1 for D (6 bases). V gave up 3 bases and J gave up 5 bases, with 11 bases separating them. Germline V gives CDR1 KGHSH, CDR2 LQKENI. There are 15 residues in the CDR3. Written as DNA, the CDR3 is TGTGCCAGCTCACCCGGACAGCTGGATAATTCACCCCTCCACTTT. Its translation: CASSPGQLDNSPLHF.

The V call is TRBV9, the J call TRBJ1-5, with D possibly TRBD1 on 5 matching bases. Germline CDR1 and CDR2: SGDLS and YYNGEE. The CDR3 contains 15 residues. Trimming cost V 2 bases and J 7 bases, with 16 bases left between them. CDR3 amino acids: CASSVRPGIGQPQHF. DNA for the CDR3: TGTGCCAGCAGCGTGCGGCCAGGGATCGGGCAGCCCCAGCATTTT.

The chain recombines TRBV9 with TRBJ1-1; D uncertain. This CDR3 is 15 amino acids long. V was pared by 0 bases and J by 7 bases, with 16 bases between. In germline, CDR1 is SGDLS, CDR2 YYNGEE. CDR3 in amino acids: CASSVVVRGALEAFF. CDR3 nucleotide sequence: TGTGCCAGCAGCGTAGTTGTCAGAGGAGCCCTTGAAGCTTTCTTT.

CDR3 amino acids: CASSLMTSGGSQYF. The CDR3 bases are TGTGCCAGCAGCCTCATGACTAGCGGGGGTTCCCAGTACTTC. This sequence joins TRBV7-6 and TRBJ2-5, with 12 bases that match TRBD2. V lost 5 bases and J lost 9; bases outside the gene matches: 7. The germline V gene has CDR1 SGHVS and CDR2 FNYEAQ. The CDR3 extends over 14 amino acids.

A few counts support this clone. The rearrangement joins TRBV2 to TRBJ2-7, with 7 positions matching TRBD1. Trimming took 3 bases from V and 5 from J; bases not matched to a gene: 4. Germline values: CDR1 SNHLY, CDR2 FYNNEI. The CDR3 runs 13 residues. The CDR3: CASSENRGNEQYF. The CDR3 coding sequence is TGTGCCAGCAGTGAGAACAGGGGAAACGAGCAGTACTTC.

The V call is TRBV9, the J call TRBJ2-3, with D perhaps matching TRBD1 (6 bases). Trimming shortened V by 3 bases and J by 9 bases, and 17 bases separated the two germline ends. Germline loops: CDR1 SGDLS, CDR2 YYNGEE. The CDR3 has 14 amino acids. The CDR3 DNA sequence: TGTGCCAGCAGCGGGATTTGGACAGAGGGGACGCAGTATTTT. Translated, it gives CASSGIWTEGTQYF.

J is TRBJ1-2 and V is TRBV6-5; no clear D. CDR3 length equals 12 residues. Germline CDR1 reads MNHEY; CDR2 reads SVGAGI. V gave up 0 bases and J gave up 8 bases, with 7 bases separating them. DNA of the CDR3: TGTGCCAGCAGTTACTCCCGTGGCGGCTACACCTTC. This gives the protein CASSYSRGGYTF.

This chain links TRBV11-2 with TRBJ2-3; D is ambiguous. Between the trimmed V and J ends, which lost 3 bases and 2 bases, there was a span of 18 bases. In germline, CDR1 is SGHAT, CDR2 FQNNGV. The CDR3 contains 17 residues. CDR3 sequence reads: CASSLAASGQFTDTQYF. The CDR3, as DNA: TGTGCCAGCAGCTTGGCAGCCAGTGGGCAGTTCACAGATACGCAGTATTTT.

The rearrangement uses TRBV2 and TRBJ2-3, with 7 positions matching TRBD1. From germline, CDR1 is SNHLY and CDR2 FYNNEI. V was clipped by 4 bases and J by 0 bases; unmatched bases: 4. This CDR3 is 15 amino acids long. Here the CDR3 DNA reads TGTGCCAGCAGTGCCGACAGGGTGAGCACAGATACGCAGTATTTT. The encoded protein is CASSADRVSTDTQYF.

The CDR3 coding sequence is TGTGCCAGCAGCCCCGGTGCCCAGGGTGAAGCTTTCTTT. As protein: CASSPGAQGEAFF. The chain recombines TRBV9 with TRBJ1-1; tentatively, D is TRBD1 (5 bases). Germline V gene lookup returns CDR1 SGDLS and CDR2 YYNGEE. Trimming pared 4 bases from V and 7 bases from J, leaving 14 bases between. This CDR3 spans 13 amino acids.

The rearrangement joins TRBV6-5 to TRBJ1-1; 7 bases align to TRBD1. Trimming at V came to 3 bases and at J to 0 bases, leaving 4 bases not matched to a gene. The V gene's germline CDR1 is MNHEY and CDR2 SVGAGI. The CDR3 covers 15 residues. CDR3 sequence: CASSYGTVMNTEAFF. The CDR3 nucleotides are TGTGCCAGCAGTTATGGGACAGTTATGAACACTGAAGCTTTCTTT.

The V gene is TRBV4-1, the J gene TRBJ2-7; perhaps TRBD2 as D (6 bases). The ends were cut back, 4 bases at V and 4 bases at J, with 17 bases in the middle. The CDR3 loop spans 15 amino acids. Germline lookup yields CDR1 MGHRA and CDR2 YSYEKL. CDR3 in amino acids: CASSRTGTPPYEQYF. Written as DNA, the CDR3 is TGCGCCAGCAGCCGAACCGGGACTCCCCCTTACGAGCAGTACTTC.

This clone was counted a single time. This chain joins TRBV30 and TRBJ2-5, with TRBD1 matching 8 bases. J was trimmed by 1 base and V by 3 bases; bases with no gene match: 4. This CDR3 region has 14 residues. Germline V gene sequence: CDR1 GTSNPN, CDR2 SVGIG (reference sequence). This chain's CDR3 is CAWRLRGLQETQYF. The CDR3 DNA follows: TGTGCCTGGAGGCTCAGGGGGCTCCAAGAGACCCAGTACTTC.

This chain links TRBV18 with TRBJ1-2; the D gene is possibly TRBD1 (5 bases). CDR1 and CDR2 (germline): KGHSH, LQKENI. The CDR3 runs 13 residues. V was cut by 4 bases and J by 8 bases, with 14 bases left in between. The DNA of the CDR3 is TGTGCCAGCTCACAACAATCGGGGGACGGCTACACCTTC. This codes for CASSQQSGDGYTF.

The V and J genes are TRBV7-2 and TRBJ2-7; D not resolved. Looked up from germline, CDR1 is SGHTA and CDR2 is FQGNSA. The CDR3 contains 14 residues. V was cut by 5 bases and J by 5 bases, with 16 bases left in between. The CDR3 DNA sequence: TGTGCCAGCAGCCCCCTGGCCCCGAGGAACGAGCAGTACTTC. Translation gives CASSPLAPRNEQYF.

Regarding this clone: At one of its ends the junction is not consistent with the germline gene, which may arise from a read error. The V gene is TRBV7-7, the J gene TRBJ2-7, with D unclear. CDR3 size: 15 residues. Germline CDR1 is SSHAT and CDR2 is FNYEAQ (reference sequence). CDR3 DNA sequence: TGTGCTAGCAGCTTAGATCCTTTCTTCTCCTACGAGCAGTACTTC. Protein sequence: CASSLDPFFSYEQYF. Using reference TRBV7-7 and TRBJ2-7 for the parts outside the CDR3, the full variable domain is GAGVSQSPRYKVTKRGQDVTLRCDPISSHATLYWYQQALGQGPEFLTYFNYEAQPDKSGLPSDRFSAERPEGSISTLTIQRTEQRDSAMYRCASSLDPFFSYEQYFGPGTRLTVT.

V usage is TRBV29-1 and J usage is TRBJ1-1, with 7 positions matching TRBD1. J lost 8 bases, V lost 6 bases, and 3 bases had no gene match. CDR1 and CDR2 from the germline V gene are SQVTM and ANQGSEA. This CDR3 is built from 10 residues. The CDR3 protein is CSVEDREAFF. As DNA, the CDR3 is TGCAGCGTCGAGGACAGGGAAGCTTTCTTT.

The chain has TRBV27 and TRBJ1-5; weak D call: TRBD1 (6 bases). Trimming cost V 5 bases and J 3 bases, with 11 bases left between them. CDR1 is MNHEY, CDR2 SMNVEV, per germline (reference sequence). This CDR3 has 14 amino acids. The CDR3 DNA follows: TGTGCCAGCAGTCTAACAGGGTACAATCAGCCCCAGCATTTT. This encodes CASSLTGYNQPQHF.

This sequence joins TRBV4-2 and TRBJ1-2; D gene uncertain. Looked up from germline, CDR1 is LGHNA and CDR2 is YNFKEQ. V was pared by 0 bases and J by 8 bases, with 4 bases between. This CDR3 contains 11 residues. The CDR3 protein is CASSQDQGYTF. The CDR3 coding sequence is TGTGCCAGCAGCCAAGACCAAGGCTACACCTTC.

This clone was counted a few times. The V and J genes are TRBV11-2 and TRBJ2-7, with TRBD2 matching 7 bases. V was pared by 3 bases and J by 2 bases, with 7 bases of the junction left unmatched. Germline V gene data show CDR1 as SGHAT and CDR2 as FQNNGV. The CDR3 length is 15 residues. CDR3 in amino acids: CASSFGRGETYEQYF. The CDR3, as DNA: TGTGCCAGCAGCTTTGGACGGGGGGAGACCTACGAGCAGTACTTC.

The chain couples TRBV5-1 to TRBJ2-5; no clear D gene. V lost 1 base and J lost 2, with 9 bases in between. Germline V gene data show CDR1 as SGHRS and CDR2 as YFSETQ. The CDR3 runs to 14 residues. CDR3: CASSLFNVQETQYF. The CDR3, as DNA: TGCGCCAGCAGCTTGTTCAATGTTCAAGAGACCCAGTACTTC.

V gene TRBV7-9 combines with J gene TRBJ1-5, with TRBD1 matching 10 bases. Germline V gene data show CDR1 as SEHNR and CDR2 as FQNEAQ (reference sequence). Trimming took 5 bases from V and 7 from J; bases not matched to a gene: 8. The CDR3 is 15 amino acids. This CDR3 is CASSEGTGVEQPQHF. CDR3 in DNA: TGTGCCAGCAGCGAAGGGACAGGGGTAGAGCAGCCCCAGCATTTT.